This entry features one T cell receptor beta chain sequence. Its specificity is not known. The source of the sample is a study of siplizumab effects on memory and regulatory T cells. Findings of the study overall: There appeared to be greater diversity in naive T cells than in memory cells, and naive T cells seemed major contributors to the alloresponse. Mappable CD4+ clones that were alloreactive averaged approximately 64% Treg-derived with siplizumab versus approximately 30% in controls.

The CDR3 loop spans 16 amino acids. J lost 4 bases, V lost 8 bases, and 14 bases had no gene match. The germline gives CDR1 SGHTA, CDR2 FQGNSA. Produced via immunoSEQ multiplex PCR; TCRdb's table is partial and in-frame only. In the table there are about 91,000 clones, around 97% of which are singletons. This chain uses TRBV7-2 with TRBJ2-3; 8 positions agree with TRBD2. This TCR was sampled from a human donor in good health. The sample was naive CD4+ T cells sorted from blood. The chain's CDR3 is CASGRDYSGGADTQYF. For the CDR3, the DNA is TGTGCCAGCGGACGTGACTACAGCGGGGGTGCAGATACGCAGTATTTT.